This entry lists 26 T cell receptor beta chains sequenced from one sample in a study of T cells in Graves' hyperthyroidism and ophthalmopathy. TCR beta CDR3 region amplification was performed from RNA transcripts. A set of HTBI primers served as the primers for a first-round RT-PCR of the TCR CDR3. TCRdb redid the calling of the multiplex PCR reads with MiXCR, one entry per CDR3 protein. The table lists 410,000 or so distinct CDR3 sequences, over 12% of them singletons, with roughly 13% in the top ten. Sequences were obtained from blood. These receptor sequences come from a man between 18 and 29 years old with Graves' ophthalmopathy.

This clonotype was seen ten or more times. This chain connects TRBV10-3 to TRBJ1-4; no definite D call. This CDR3 is built from 16 residues. Trimming stripped 0 bases from V and 3 bases from J, with 11 bases between. Per the germline V gene, CDR1 is ENHRY and CDR2 is SYGVKD. The CDR3 is CAISESIGVANEKLFF. As DNA, the CDR3 is TGTGCCATCAGTGAGTCGATCGGGGTGGCTAATGAAAAACTGTTTTTT.

For this clonotype: A much larger clone lies a single base off, so this may be a read error. V and J are TRBV7-2 and TRBJ1-1, with D unclear. The germline CDR1 and CDR2 sequences are SGHTA and FQGNSA. CDR3 length: 15 amino acids. CDR3 amino acids: CASSLAQSVNTEAVF. Here the CDR3 DNA reads TGTGCCAGCAGCTTAGCGCAGTCGGTTAACACTGAAGCTGTCTTT.

In this sample, this clonotype turned up many times. V and J are TRBV7-9 and TRBJ2-6, with 9 bases identical to TRBD1. This CDR3 spans 17 amino acids. The ends lost 2 bases at V and 2 bases at J; junction bases unmatched: 4. Germline V gene sequence: CDR1 SEHNR, CDR2 FQNEAQ (reference sequence). This CDR3 is CASSLNHRGPGANVLTF. CDR3 in DNA: TGTGCCAGCAGCTTAAACCACAGGGGGCCTGGGGCCAACGTCCTGACTTTC.

This clonotype was picked up many times. V gene TRBV2 combines with J gene TRBJ2-1; TRBD1 matches at 11 bases. Germline loops: CDR1 SNHLY, CDR2 FYNNEI. The ends lost 8 bases at V and 3 bases at J; junction bases unmatched: 3. CDR3 length equals 14 residues. The chain's CDR3 is CASWGQGDYNEQFF. CDR3 coding DNA: TGTGCCAGCTGGGGACAGGGGGACTACAATGAGCAGTTCTTC.

The chain employs TRBV20-1 and TRBJ2-7; TRBD2 aligns across 12 bases. The CDR3 sequence is 17 residues long. CDR1 is DFQATT, CDR2 SNEGSKA, per germline (reference sequence). V lost 0 bases to trimming and J lost 1 base; unmatched junction nucleotides: 7. The CDR3 spells CSARERLTSGRSYEQYF. The CDR3 DNA reads TGCAGTGCTAGAGAAAGGTTGACTAGCGGGAGATCCTACGAGCAGTACTTC.

This clonotype has a count of ten or more. The chain has TRBV4-1 and TRBJ1-1; 7 bases line up with TRBD1. With V trimmed by 5 bases and J by 5 bases, 5 bases remained unmatched. This CDR3 contains 13 residues. CDR1 is MGHRA and CDR2 is YSYEKL in the germline V gene. CDR3 DNA sequence: TGCGCCAGCAGCTTTACAGGGGTAACTGAAGCTTTCTTT. Its translation is CASSFTGVTEAFF.

This clonotype was seen at least ten times. V is TRBV9 and J is TRBJ2-1, with D perhaps TRBD1 or TRBD2 (5 bases each). CDR1 and CDR2 from the germline V gene are SGDLS and YYNGEE. With 4 bases removed from V and 2 bases from J, the gap between germline ends came to 13 bases. CDR3 length: 15 amino acids. CDR3 protein: CASSPRGLPYNEQFF. The CDR3 region has the DNA TGTGCCAGCAGCCCACGGGGCTTGCCCTACAATGAGCAGTTCTTC.

The chain couples TRBV25-1 to TRBJ1-4; 7 nucleotides align to TRBD1. CDR3 length: 14 residues. Looked up from germline, CDR1 is MGHDK and CDR2 is SYGVNS. V shed 4 bases and J 7 bases; nucleotides not matched to a gene: 6. In DNA, the CDR3 is TGTGCCAGCAGTGGCCAGGGGGAAAGTGAAAAACTGTTTTTT. Protein: CASSGQGESEKLFF.

This clonotype appeared a few times. The V and J genes are TRBV25-1 and TRBJ2-5, with D possibly matching TRBD2 (5 bases). Trimming cost V 6 bases and J 1 base, with 9 bases left between them. The CDR3 covers 13 residues. CDR1 MGHDK and CDR2 SYGVNS come from the germline V gene. CDR3 in amino acids: CASRTEGQETQYF. CDR3 in DNA: TGTGCCAGCAGGACTGAGGGCCAAGAGACCCAGTACTTC. Together with reference TRBV25-1 and TRBJ2-5, the CDR3 gives the full variable domain: EADIYQTPRYLVIGTGKKITLECSQTMGHDKMYWYQQDPGMELHLIHYSYGVNSTEKGDLSSESTVSRIRTEHFPLTLESARPSHTSQYLCASRTEGQETQYFGPGTRLLVL.

This clonotype was picked up many times. The chain combines TRBV6-1 with TRBJ2-5; 12 bases are shared with TRBD2. The CDR3 covers 18 residues. From germline, CDR1 is MNHNS and CDR2 SASEGT. The junction had 15 bases not matched to a gene; V was cut back by 5 bases and J by 5 bases. CDR3 DNA sequence: TGTGCCAGCAGTTTCCTGTCTGGACTAGCGGGACCGGGGGAGACCCAGTACTTC. This codes for CASSFLSGLAGPGETQYF.

Many counts were recorded for this clonotype. The chain employs TRBV3-1 and TRBJ1-1; D unclear. Germline CDR1 is LGHDT and CDR2 is YNNKEL (reference sequence). This CDR3 spans 14 amino acids. The germline V and J ends were trimmed by 4 bases and 1 base, with 10 bases remaining between them. In nucleotides, the CDR3 is TGTGCCAGCAGCCCGCGGCGGGCGAACACTGAAGCTTTCTTT. Translation gives CASSPRRANTEAFF. The full variable domain, with the rest looked up from reference TRBV3-1 and TRBJ1-1, is DTAVSQTPKYLVTQMGNDKSIKCEQNLGHDTMYWYKQDSKKFLKIMFSYNNKELIINETVPNRFSPKSPDKAHLNLHINSLELGDSAVYFCASSPRRANTEAFFGQGTRLTVV.

Ten or more counts support this clonotype. The J gene is TRBJ1-1, the V gene TRBV5-1; D is perhaps TRBD1 (5 bases). This CDR3 has 15 amino acids. Germline values: CDR1 SGHRS, CDR2 YFSETQ. Trimming took off 0 bases at V and 3 bases at J, with 12 bases between the two ends. The CDR3 is CASSLGGEGDTEAFF. The CDR3 nucleotides are TGCGCCAGCAGCTTGGGGGGCGAAGGGGACACTGAAGCTTTCTTT. The full variable domain, completed using reference TRBV5-1 and TRBJ1-1, is KAGVTQTPRYLIKTRGQQVTLSCSPISGHRSVSWYQQTPGQGLQFLFEYFSETQRNKGNFPGRFSGRQFSNSRSEMNVSTLELGDSALYLCASSLGGEGDTEAFFGQGTRLTVV.

The V and J genes are TRBV19 and TRBJ2-5; 11 nucleotides agree with TRBD2. The germline gives CDR1 LNHDA, CDR2 SQIVND (reference sequence). Unmatched junction bases numbered 11, after V lost 3 bases and J lost 2 bases. This CDR3 has 18 residues. DNA of the CDR3: TGTGCCAGTAGTATGGTCACTAGCGGGAGCTCCTCACAAGAGACCCAGTACTTC. This codes for CASSMVTSGSSSQETQYF. Supplemented by reference TRBV19 and TRBJ2-5, the full variable domain reads DGGITQSPKYLFRKEGQNVTLSCEQNLNHDAMYWYRQDPGQGLRLIYYSQIVNDFQKGDIAEGYSVSREKKESFPLTVTSAQKNPTAFYLCASSMVTSGSSSQETQYFGPGTRLLVL.

V and J are TRBV5-4 and TRBJ1-1; tentatively, D is TRBD1 (5 bases). Trimming took 9 bases from V and 4 from J, leaving 19 bases between them. CDR3 size: 14 residues. Germline CDR1 and CDR2: SGHNT and YYREEE (reference sequence). CDR3 amino acids: CATFRGGDSTEAFF. The CDR3 DNA sequence: TGTGCCACCTTCCGGGGGGGGGATAGCACTGAAGCTTTCTTT.

This clonotype was seen repeatedly, ten times or more. The chain has TRBV4-1 and TRBJ1-2; a weak D match, TRBD1 (5 bases). Between the trimmed V and J ends, which lost 4 bases and 5 bases, there was a span of 8 bases. This CDR3 has 12 residues. CDR1 is MGHRA, CDR2 YSYEKL, per germline. The CDR3 nucleotides are TGCGCCAGCAGCCCGGACAATTATGGCTACACCTTC. Protein sequence: CASSPDNYGYTF.

A few counts support this clonotype. This chain uses TRBV20-1 with TRBJ1-6, with D perhaps TRBD1 (5 bases). CDR1 and CDR2 from the germline V gene are DFQATT and SNEGSKA (reference sequence). This CDR3 contains 13 residues. V was trimmed by 4 bases and J by 6 bases, leaving 10 bases between them. CDR3: CSAMGQGNSPLHF. As DNA, the CDR3 is TGCAGTGCTATGGGCCAGGGTAATTCACCCCTCCACTTT.

The chain links TRBV11-2 to TRBJ2-1; TRBD2 matches at 14 bases. The CDR3 loop spans 16 amino acids. Germline values: CDR1 SGHAT, CDR2 FQNNGV. The trim removed 9 bases at V and 7 bases at J, leaving 11 bases unmatched. Here the CDR3 DNA reads TGTGCCAGTAGTACTGGGGGGACTAGCGGGAGTAATGAGCAGTTCTTC. Encoded protein: CASSTGGTSGSNEQFF.

This clonotype was found many times. This sequence joins TRBV2 and TRBJ2-7; D not resolved. Germline V gives CDR1 SNHLY, CDR2 FYNNEI. Trimming took 4 bases from V and 4 from J, leaving 14 bases between them. There are 14 residues in the CDR3. The CDR3 bases are TGTGCCAGCAGTGTCGACTTTGTACGTTACGAGCAGTACTTC. Amino acids: CASSVDFVRYEQYF. The whole variable domain, filled in from reference TRBV2 and TRBJ2-7, reads EPEVTQTPSHQVTQMGQEVILRCVPISNHLYFYWYRQILGQKVEFLVSFYNNEISEKSEIFDDQFSVERPDGSNFTLKIRSTKLEDSAMYFCASSVDFVRYEQYFGPGTRLTVT.

This clonotype turned up a few times. The V call is TRBV9, the J call TRBJ2-1; TRBD2 aligns across 14 bases. CDR3 length equals 17 residues. V was pared by 3 bases and J by 9 bases, with 11 bases of the junction left unmatched. CDR1 is SGDLS and CDR2 is YYNGEE in the germline V gene. In nucleotides, the CDR3 is TGTGCCAGCAGCGCCTCCGGGACTAGCGGGAGTTTAGGTGAGCAGTTCTTC. It translates to CASSASGTSGSLGEQFF. Together with reference TRBV9 and TRBJ2-1, the CDR3 gives the full variable domain: DSGVTQTPKHLITATGQRVTLRCSPRSGDLSVYWYQQSLDQGLQFLIQYYNGEERAKGNILERFSAQQFPDLHSELNLSSLELGDSALYFCASSASGTSGSLGEQFFGPGTRLTVL.

The sample holds a few counts of this clonotype. This chain uses TRBV15 with TRBJ2-5, with D hard to call. V lost 5 bases to trimming and J lost 4 bases, with 14 bases between them. Per germline, CDR1 LNHNV and CDR2 YYDKDF (reference sequence). The CDR3 covers 14 residues. CDR3 protein: CATSPNSQPETQYF. The CDR3 region has the DNA TGTGCCACCAGCCCGAACTCTCAACCAGAGACCCAGTACTTC.

This clonotype was observed at least ten times. V gene TRBV29-1 combines with J gene TRBJ1-2; D is unresolved. Germline V CDR1 and CDR2: SQVTM, ANQGSEA. This CDR3 region has 12 residues. V was trimmed by 5 bases and J by 4 bases, leaving 11 bases between them. CDR3 DNA sequence: TGCAGCGTTCACCCAGGCGCCTATGGCTACACCTTC. Its protein is CSVHPGAYGYTF.

The V and J genes are TRBV7-9 and TRBJ1-5, with D possibly being TRBD1 (5 bases). Looked up from germline, CDR1 is SEHNR and CDR2 is FQNEAQ (reference sequence). The CDR3 is 15 residues long. The V gene lost 1 base and the J gene lost 8 bases, with 15 bases spanning the gap. The CDR3 spells CASSLVGSGNKPQHF. In DNA form, the CDR3 reads TGTGCCAGCAGCTTAGTAGGGTCAGGGAATAAGCCCCAGCATTTT.

Ten or more counts support this clonotype. This chain connects TRBV13 to TRBJ1-1; D remains ambiguous. Per germline, CDR1 PRHDT and CDR2 FYEKMQ (reference sequence). The CDR3 spans 12 residues. V was trimmed by 2 bases and J by 7 bases, leaving 8 bases between them. CDR3 residues: CASSLKGGEAFF. The CDR3 DNA sequence: TGTGCCAGCAGCTTAAAGGGAGGTGAAGCTTTCTTT.

This clonotype was seen many times. The chain joins TRBV5-1 to TRBJ2-7; D is possibly TRBD1 or TRBD2 (6 bases each). The V end was cut by 4 bases, the J end by 6 bases, with 17 bases between. Germline V gene data show CDR1 as SGHRS and CDR2 as YFSETQ. CDR3 size: 14 residues. The CDR3: CASSPYLGGLEQYF. In nucleotides, the CDR3 is TGCGCCAGCAGCCCCTATTTGGGGGGCCTCGAGCAGTACTTC.

This clonotype has at least ten counts. V gene TRBV15 combines with J gene TRBJ1-1; no definite D call. This CDR3 comprises 15 residues. CDR1 is LNHNV, CDR2 YYDKDF, per germline (reference sequence). The V end lost 0 bases, the J end lost 7 bases, and 15 bases lay between the germline ends. The CDR3 loop is CATSRDLWGIREAFF. The CDR3 DNA reads as TGTGCCACCAGCAGAGATCTCTGGGGAATCCGTGAAGCTTTCTTT.

This clonotype was counted ten times or more. The rearrangement joins TRBV2 to TRBJ2-5; TRBD1 aligns across 11 bases. J gave up 5 bases and V 4 bases, and 3 bases lay outside the gene matches. This CDR3 contains 14 residues. CDR1 and CDR2 (germline): SNHLY, FYNNEI. The CDR3 here is CASSAGQGAETQYF. CDR3 nucleotide sequence: TGTGCCAGCAGTGCCGGACAGGGGGCTGAGACCCAGTACTTC.